Listed below are T cell receptor beta chains from one sample, sequenced in a study of T cells in Graves' hyperthyroidism and ophthalmopathy. One entry per CDR3 protein, called by TCRdb with MiXCR from the multiplex PCR reads. Counted here are under 650,000 distinct CDR3 sequences, about 17% occurring once; the ten biggest clones make up 3.5% to 4%. Sequencing was carried out using blood. The receptor set was obtained from a woman aged 25 to 39 with Graves' hyperthyroidism. Each CDR3 is given with its conserved first and last residue. D genes are given only for firm matches. Clone size, where shown, is once, few, many, or a class for clones that have expanded.

clone_size j_call d_call v_call cdr3_nt cdr3_aa
many TRBJ1-1 TRBD1 TRBV4-1 TGCGCCAGCAGCCGACTAACGGGGACAGGGAACACTGAAGCTTTCTTT CASSRLTGTGNTEAFF
many TRBJ2-1 - TRBV6-1 TGTGCCAGCACCCCATCCTATGGCGGGTCCCGCTCCTACAATGAGCAGTTCTTC CASTPSYGGSRSYNEQFF
many TRBJ2-5 - TRBV28 TGTGCCAGCAGTGTTTCGCGTAGGATGGAGACCCAGTACTTC CASSVSRRMETQYF
few TRBJ2-1 - TRBV7-9 TGTGCCAGCAGCTCAACCCCTATCGGTGAGCAGTTCTTC CASSSTPIGEQFF
few TRBJ1-1 - TRBV19 TGTGCCAGTAGTATCTCCCCTAGGGGCGGCACTGAAGCTTTCTTT CASSISPRGGTEAFF
many TRBJ2-3 - TRBV29-1 TGCAGCGCCACAGGGTCTTTCTCGGTCTTTGGTAGCACAGATACGCAGTATTTT CSATGSFSVFGSTDTQYF
many TRBJ2-3 TRBD2 TRBV7-2 TGTGCCAGCAGCCCACCCCTAGCGGGACATACGCAGTATTTT CASSPPLAGHTQYF
few TRBJ1-3 - TRBV5-5 TGTGCCAGCAGCTTGCCCCCGACAGACTCTGGAAACACCATATATTTT CASSLPPTDSGNTIYF
many TRBJ2-2 - TRBV28 TGTGCCAGCAGTTTAGCAGAGGTGGAGCTGTTTTTT CASSLAEVELFF
many TRBJ2-1 TRBD2 TRBV2 TGTGCCAGCAGTGAGGCTACTAGCGACGTTGGGGAGCAGTTCTTC CASSEATSDVGEQFF
- TRBJ1-2 - TRBV29-1 TGCAGCGTTCCGACAGCCGGGGGCGGTGGCTACACCTTC CSVPTAGGGGYTF
few TRBJ2-5 - TRBV12-3/TRBV12-4 TGTGCCAGCAGTTTAAGGCAGGGTGGACGAGAGACCCAGTACTTC CASSLRQGGRETQYF
- TRBJ2-6 - TRBV9 TGTGCCAGCAGCGTTACAGGGAGGGGCTCTGGGGCCAACGTCCTGACTTTC CASSVTGRGSGANVLTF
many TRBJ1-1 - TRBV7-3 TGTGCCAGCAGCCTGACAAGGAACACTGAAGCTTTCTTT CASSLTRNTEAFF
many TRBJ2-5 TRBD2 TRBV3-1 TGTGCCAGCAGCCCCATAGCGGGAGGGGGAGAGACCCAGTACTTC CASSPIAGGGETQYF
- TRBJ1-1 - TRBV5-1 TGCGCCAGCAGCTTGACACGATCCATGAACACTGAAGCTTCCTTT CASSLTRSMNTEASF
- TRBJ1-2 TRBD1 TRBV19 TGTGCCAGTAGTATTTCCGACGCCGACAGGGTGAACTATGGCTACACCTTC CASSISDADRVNYGYTF
many TRBJ1-2 - TRBV7-2 TGTGCCAGCAGCTTAAATCCGGGGGGTTTCACCTTC CASSLNPGGFTF
many TRBJ2-1 - TRBV2 TGTGCCAGCAGTGAGTGGGGGCAGCAGTTCTTC CASSEWGQQFF
few TRBJ2-3 - TRBV7-2 TGTGCCAGCAGCTTAGTGGGGAGAGAAGTGTATTTT CASSLVGREVYF
- TRBJ2-3 TRBD2 TRBV6-1 TGTGCCAGCAGTGAAGGGACTAGCGACCCAGATACGCAGTATTTT CASSEGTSDPDTQYF
many TRBJ1-1 - TRBV28 TGTGCCAGCAGTTTAAGGGGAGGTTGGGCTTTCTTT CASSLRGGWAFF
many TRBJ2-5 - TRBV27 TGTGCCAGCAGCTCACCTCCTGAGGGGCGCCGGAGATGGCCCTTGCAAGAGACCCAGTACTTC CASSSPPEGRRRWPLQETQYF
many TRBJ2-1 - TRBV12-3/TRBV12-4 TGTGCCAGCAGTTTGATGGCGGTATTCTCCTACAATGAGCAGTTCTTC CASSLMAVFSYNEQFF
- TRBJ1-2 TRBD1 TRBV7-9 TGTGCCAGCAGCTTGGGACAGGGGCGCGACTATGGCTACACCTTC CASSLGQGRDYGYTF
- TRBJ2-7 - TRBV28 TGTGCCAGCAGTTTACCCGGCAGGGGTTACCCATACGAGCAGTACTTC CASSLPGRGYPYEQYF
few TRBJ2-1 TRBD1 TRBV5-4 TGTGCCAGCAGTCGTCAGGGGGCGTCTTACAATGAGCAGTTCTTC CASSRQGASYNEQFF
many TRBJ2-7 TRBD1 TRBV28 TGTGCCAGCAGTACACGGACAGGGATCCCCTACGAGCAGTACTTC CASSTRTGIPYEQYF
many TRBJ2-7 TRBD2 TRBV12-3/TRBV12-4 TGTGCCAGCAGTCGACCAGCGGGAGGGACCTACGAGCAGTACTTC CASSRPAGGTYEQYF
many TRBJ1-1 - TRBV11-2 TGTGCCAGCAGCTCTTCGGAACCCGAAGCTTTCTTT CASSSSEPEAFF
- TRBJ2-7 - TRBV6-1 TGTGCCAGCATGGCTCGGGACTACGAGCAGTACTTC CASMARDYEQYF
few TRBJ2-3 TRBD2 TRBV9 TGTGCCAGCAGCGTAGCTTCGGTGGCGGGAGGCGGGGTCAATACGCAGTATTTT CASSVASVAGGGVNTQYF
few TRBJ1-4 TRBD1 TRBV7-9 TGTGCCAGCAGCGCATACGGGACAGGGGATGAAAAACTGTTTTTT CASSAYGTGDEKLFF
many TRBJ2-7 TRBD2 TRBV28 TGTGCCAGCAGTTTAGAGGGAGGGAGTGGAGAGCAGTACTTC CASSLEGGSGEQYF
- TRBJ1-1 - TRBV7-3 TGTGCCAGCAGCTCCGAATGGAACACTGAAGCTTTCTTT CASSSEWNTEAFF
many TRBJ2-1 TRBD1 TRBV7-9 TGTGCCAGCAGCTCCCTCAACCCCAAGGACAGGGTAGCCTACAATGAGCAGTTCTTC CASSSLNPKDRVAYNEQFF
- TRBJ1-1 - TRBV28 TGTGCCAGCAGTTATGAGGGACGGGAAGCTTTCTTT CASSYEGREAFF
- TRBJ2-3 - TRBV29-1 TGCAGCGTTGTGGGGGGACTCCCGCCCACAGATACGCAGTATTTT CSVVGGLPPTDTQYF
few TRBJ2-5 - TRBV19 TGTGCCAGTAGTCCCCAGCCCGAGGGGGAGACCCAGTACTTC CASSPQPEGETQYF
- TRBJ2-7 TRBD2 TRBV6-2/TRBV6-3 TGTGCCAGCACCCCTATGCTAGCGGGGAACGAGCAGTACTTC CASTPMLAGNEQYF
- TRBJ2-3 - TRBV4-1 TGCGCCAGCAGCCGCGGACGCTTCGGGACAGATACGCAGTATTTT CASSRGRFGTDTQYF
few TRBJ1-5 TRBD1 TRBV24-1 TGTGCCACCAGTGATGCGGGGACAGGGGGTGCCAATCAGCCCCAGCATTTT CATSDAGTGGANQPQHF
few TRBJ1-5 TRBD1 TRBV27 TGTGCCAGCAGTAGGGACAGGAGATACAATCAGCCCCAGCATTTT CASSRDRRYNQPQHF
many TRBJ1-6 - TRBV12-3/TRBV12-4 TGTGCCAGCAGTCAAAATGCGTCACCCCTCCACTTT CASSQNASPLHF
many TRBJ2-7 - TRBV7-8 TGTGCCAGCAGCTTAGCGGGCGGGGACTACGAGCAGTACTTC CASSLAGGDYEQYF
many TRBJ2-7 TRBD2 TRBV7-6 TGTGCCAGCAGCTTGGAGCGGGAGGGGACACACTACGAGCAGTACTTC CASSLEREGTHYEQYF
few TRBJ1-5 - TRBV5-1 TGCGCCAGCAGCTACGAGACGGGGAACAATCAGCCCCAGCATTTT CASSYETGNNQPQHF
- TRBJ2-7 - TRBV5-1 TGCGCCAGCAGCTTGGTTTTACAGGGCTACGAGCAGTACTTC CASSLVLQGYEQYF
- TRBJ1-2 - TRBV19 TGTGCCTCCAGGTGGGACTATGGCTACACCTTC CASRWDYGYTF
few TRBJ1-4 - TRBV5-6 TGTGCCAGCAGGACATGGACAGCAACTAATGAAAAACTGTTTTTT CASRTWTATNEKLFF
- TRBJ1-5 - TRBV20-1 TGCAGTGCTAGAGAGGGAAAGTATCAGCCCCAGCATTTT CSAREGKYQPQHF